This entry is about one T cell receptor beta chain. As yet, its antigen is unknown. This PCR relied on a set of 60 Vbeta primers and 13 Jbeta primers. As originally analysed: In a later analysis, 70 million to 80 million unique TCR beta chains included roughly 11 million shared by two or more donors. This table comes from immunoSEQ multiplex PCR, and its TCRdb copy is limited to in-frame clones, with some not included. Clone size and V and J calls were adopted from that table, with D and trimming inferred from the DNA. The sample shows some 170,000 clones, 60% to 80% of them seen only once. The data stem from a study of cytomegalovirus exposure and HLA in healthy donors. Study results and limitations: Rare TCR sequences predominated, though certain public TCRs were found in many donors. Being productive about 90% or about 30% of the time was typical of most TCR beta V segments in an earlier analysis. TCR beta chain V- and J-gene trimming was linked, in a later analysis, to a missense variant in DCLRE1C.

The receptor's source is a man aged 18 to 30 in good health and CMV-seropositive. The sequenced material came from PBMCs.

CDR3 in DNA: TGTGCCAGCAGCCAGGGGGCCCTAGCCAAAAACATTCAGTACTTC. Its translation is CASSQGALAKNIQYF. This chain joins TRBV7-3 and TRBJ2-4; 8 bases line up with TRBD1. CDR3 length equals 15 residues. The V segment lost 5 bases and the J segment 0 bases; nucleotides outside the gene matches: 3. Looked up from germline, CDR1 is SGHTA and CDR2 is FQGTGA.